The present entry profiles one T cell receptor beta chain with its context. Its antigen is unknown. No much larger clone is present one base from it, and per-base qualities are unavailable. The data originate from a study of blood T cell repertoires in COVID-19 (dated by TCRdb to about 2020). Regarding the research as a whole: Samples covering the acute and convalescent phases of COVID-19 were provided by collaborators in the United States, Italy and Spain. The prospective study material was composed of cDNA or gDNA derived from T cells, B-cell-depleted T cells, or PBMCs. Subjects who had been exposed to COVID-19, were actively infected with it, or had recovered from it provided the deeply sampled blood TCRbeta repertoires that made up the dataset. A freely available public database, intended as a resource for researchers studying the immune response to SARS-CoV-2, is where the repertoires were released. The samples were drawn from the first 160 participants of the ongoing ImmuneRACE study and from 1,200 or so subjects provided by 6 global collaborators. Nearly every sample came with metadata listing a de-identified subject ID, COVID-19 status, age in years and sex. Where available, HLA class I and class II types were obtained from metadata supplied by the sample provider rather than from assay-based typing.

Points the paper makes about the study in general: The quantity of clinical and demographic metadata differed by source and by participant and was supplied without curation.

The immunoSEQ Assay, a bias-controlled multiplex PCR, was used to amplify TCRbeta CDR3 regions from genomic DNA. On the authors' methods: The number of nucleated cells in each sample was estimated from the amplification of reference gene primers within the assay. To quantify the absolute abundance of each unique TCRbeta CDR3 rearrangement, sequence reads were collapsed and filtered. For each sample, productive Simpson clonality was calculated as the square root of Simpson's diversity index across productive rearrangements. As stored in TCRdb, this immuneACCESS dataset retains in-frame rearrangements with V and J assigned. A fraction of the clones does not appear; measured against another copy, unresolved V genes explain less than half of the discrepancy, and the remainder lacks a known reason. Clone size and V and J calls were adopted from that table, with D and trimming inferred from the DNA. Counted in this sample were about 410,000 clones; 89% of them appeared once. Clones ranked in the top ten supply less than 2% of the sample.

In the prospective study, participants were about 18 to 95 years old, resided in about two dozen geographic areas of the United States, and were enrolled through a virtual design. Cohort assignment in the prospective study relied on participant-reported clinical history from a screening survey and a study questionnaire. Recovered participants in ImmuneRACE Cohort 3 were defined as having two consecutive negative NP/OP PCR tests, clearance from a healthcare professional, or resolution of symptoms. Mobile phlebotomists in the prospective study collected whole blood, serum and a nasopharyngeal or oropharyngeal swab from every participant. Over a roughly two-month period, participants in the prospective study had the option of providing additional blood draws and questionnaires. Prospective study blood samples were shipped either frozen or at room temperature before DNA extraction. Sequencing was performed on PBMCs or T cells enriched from blood (not recorded which). The receptor's source is a woman aged 30 to 39 who had recovered from COVID-19.

The CDR3 protein sequence reads: CASGQGSGQETQYF. The nucleotides read TGTGCCAGTGGACAGGGAAGCGGACAAGAGACCCAGTACTTC. This chain joins TRBV19 to TRBJ2-5; 8 bases in the junction line up with TRBD1. The germline V gene (reference sequence) provides CDR1 LNHDA and CDR2 SQIVND. Taken from cysteine to phenylalanine, the CDR3 has 14 residues. Only CDR3 DNA is held: 42 bases, read in frame from base 1. V is pruned by 8 bases and J by 2 bases, leaving 7 bases of the junction without a gene match.